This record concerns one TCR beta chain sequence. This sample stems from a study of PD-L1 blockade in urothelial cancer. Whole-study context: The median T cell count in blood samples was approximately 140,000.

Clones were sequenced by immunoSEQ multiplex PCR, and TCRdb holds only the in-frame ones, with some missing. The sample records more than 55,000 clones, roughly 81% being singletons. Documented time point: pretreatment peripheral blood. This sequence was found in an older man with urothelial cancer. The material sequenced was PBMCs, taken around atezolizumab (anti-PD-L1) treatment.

CDR3 amino acids: CASSPDTGQGNYGYTF. The CDR3 DNA is TGTGCCAGCAGCCCCGACACGGGACAGGGTAACTATGGCTACACCTTC. The V gene is TRBV27, the J gene TRBJ1-2, with 9 bases that match TRBD1. Germline loops: CDR1 MNHEY, CDR2 SMNVEV (reference sequence). The trim removed 6 bases at V and 1 base at J, leaving 9 bases unmatched. This CDR3 comprises 16 residues.